Listed here is a single T cell receptor (beta chain). The protocol was immunoSEQ multiplex PCR, while the TCRdb copy is restricted to in-frame clones and leaves out a portion. This table has under 55,000 clones, approximately 92% appearing once. The germline V and J ends were trimmed by 3 bases and 1 base, with 15 bases remaining between them. CDR3 length: 16 amino acids. The data are from a study of T cell changes during pregnancy in multiple sclerosis. The sequence derives from a female donor with multiple sclerosis, enrolled in a pregnancy study. Sequencing used CD4+ T cells from peripheral blood mononuclear cells, obtained in the third trimester of pregnancy. The chain has TRBV23-1 and TRBJ1-2, with D maybe TRBD1 (6 bases). TRBV23-1 counts as an open reading frame of uncertain function. CDR3 sequence reads: CASSQVRGKGNYGYTF. The CDR3 nucleotides are TGCGCCAGCAGTCAGGTCAGGGGCAAAGGTAACTATGGCTACACCTTC.